This is a list of T cell receptor beta chains from one sample in a study of OX40 agonist ivuxolimab in advanced cancers. Assay used: immunoSEQ multiplex PCR; TCRdb lists only in-frame clones, some missing. The table includes tens of thousands of clones, around 77% detected once. The sequencing here drew on CD4+ or CD8+ T cells sorted from blood, taken in a trial of the OX40 agonist ivuxolimab. The source is an adult with an advanced solid tumor such as melanoma, head and neck, liver or kidney cancer. Both conserved end residues are part of each CDR3. A D gene is named only where the DNA matches it firmly. Expanded clones are given a class, and other clones once, few, many or no size at all.

cdr3_nt cdr3_aa d_call j_call clone_size v_call
TGCGCCAGCAGCCTCCGGGGGTGGGACAGGGGCACCGGGGAGCTGTTTTTT CASSLRGWDRGTGELFF TRBD1 TRBJ2-2 - TRBV4-1
TGTGCCAGCAGCTTAGGGTCGCGGGGCAGCTATGGCTACACCTTC CASSLGSRGSYGYTF - TRBJ1-2 - TRBV13
TGTGCCAGTAGTGCCTTCGGCAGGGGGACAGATACGCAGTATTTT CASSAFGRGTDTQYF TRBD1 TRBJ2-3 - TRBV19
TGTGCCAGTAGTGCAGCGGGGGGGAGTGGCTACAATGAGCAGTTCTTC CASSAAGGSGYNEQFF TRBD2 TRBJ2-1 - TRBV19
TGTGCCATCAGTGAGGGACAGGTGAACACTGAAGCTTTCTTT CAISEGQVNTEAFF TRBD1 TRBJ1-1 - TRBV10-3
TGTGCCAGTAGTACGACGGGTTATTTGGGGCCCAAAAACATTCAGTACTTC CASSTTGYLGPKNIQYF - TRBJ2-4 - TRBV19
TGTGCCAGCAGCTTAGAGGCAGGGCCTAACTATGGCTACACCTTC CASSLEAGPNYGYTF - TRBJ1-2 - TRBV7-6
TGTGCCAGCAGCTTCAGAGTCTCCTACGAGCAGTACTTC CASSFRVSYEQYF - TRBJ2-7 - TRBV11-2
TGTGCCAGCTCACCAGGCCGCGAGCAGTACTTC CASSPGREQYF - TRBJ2-7 - TRBV18
TGCAGCGTTGAAATTCTCGGGACCTACAATGAGCAGTTCTTC CSVEILGTYNEQFF - TRBJ2-1 - TRBV29-1
TGTGCCAGCAGCTTACGGGTGGCGGGAGGGCAGGATGAGCAGTTCTTC CASSLRVAGGQDEQFF TRBD2 TRBJ2-1 few TRBV7-9
TGCGCCAGCAGCCAAGTGACAGGAGCTAATTCACCCCTCCACTTT CASSQVTGANSPLHF - TRBJ1-6 - TRBV4-3
TGTGCCAGCAGCCAAGAGGACGGGGGCGCGAGGGAGACCCAGTACTTC CASSQEDGGARETQYF - TRBJ2-5 - TRBV4-2
TGCGCCAGCAGCCTTACAGCGGCTAGCGGGAGGCGCAATGAGCAGTTCTTC CASSLTAASGRRNEQFF TRBD2 TRBJ2-1 once TRBV5-1
TGTGCCAGCAGTTACCTGGGACAGAAAAAAGAGACCCAGTACTTC CASSYLGQKKETQYF TRBD1 TRBJ2-5 few TRBV6-6
TGCAGCGTTGGAACCGGGACAGGACCCTACGAGCAGTACTTC CSVGTGTGPYEQYF TRBD1 TRBJ2-7 - TRBV29-1
TGTGCCAGCAGCTTATCTCTCCTCGAACAAGAGACCCAGTACTTC CASSLSLLEQETQYF - TRBJ2-5 - TRBV11-2
TGCGCCAGCAGCCAAGATCGACAGAGCAGCTCCTATGGCTACACCTTC CASSQDRQSSSYGYTF - TRBJ1-2 - TRBV5-4
TGTGCCACCTCTCCTAGCGGGAGAGGCGCCGGGGAGCTGTTTTTT CATSPSGRGAGELFF TRBD2 TRBJ2-2 - TRBV10-3
TGTGCCAGCAGCTTAGAGGCGGCGAACTACGAGCAGTACTTC CASSLEAANYEQYF - TRBJ2-7 - TRBV7-6
TGTGCCAGCAGAGCAAGCGGGAGGTCTCCTGGGGAGACCCAGTACTTC CASRASGRSPGETQYF TRBD2 TRBJ2-5 - TRBV5-4
TGTGCCATCAGCCCACTAGCGGCAAGCTCCTACAATGAGCAGTTCTTC CAISPLAASSYNEQFF TRBD2 TRBJ2-1 - TRBV10-3
TGTGCCAGCAGTCTACAACTAGGGGCCTCCTACGAGCAGTACTTC CASSLQLGASYEQYF - TRBJ2-7 few TRBV27
TGTGCCAGCAAAGCACAGGGTACGGAGACCCAGTACTTC CASKAQGTETQYF - TRBJ2-5 - TRBV2
TGTGCCAGCAGTGATTGGGCCGAGACCCAGTACTTC CASSDWAETQYF - TRBJ2-5 few TRBV2
TGTGCCAGCAGTTTATCTGCTAGCTCGGGGACCCAGTACTTC CASSLSASSGTQYF - TRBJ2-5 medium-sized TRBV27
TGTGCCAGCAGCTTCGGGACGGCCTACGAGCAGTACTTC CASSFGTAYEQYF - TRBJ2-7 - TRBV11-2
TGTGCCAGCAGCTCAGACAGGGTTTATGGCTACACCTTC CASSSDRVYGYTF TRBD1 TRBJ1-2 - TRBV5-5
TGCAGCGTTTTCTTGAGGGGCTATGGCTACACCTTC CSVFLRGYGYTF - TRBJ1-2 - TRBV29-1
TGCGCCAGCAGCCAAGAAGCCCTCTCTGAAAAACTGTTTTTT CASSQEALSEKLFF - TRBJ1-4 once TRBV4-1
TGTGCCAGCAGCCCATCCACGACTAGCGGGAGCTCTAGCACAGATACGCAGTATTTT CASSPSTTSGSSSTDTQYF TRBD2 TRBJ2-3 - TRBV7-9
TGCGCCAGCAGCCAAGATTGGACAGGGGGCTTGGAGACCCAGTACTTC CASSQDWTGGLETQYF TRBD1 TRBJ2-5 - TRBV4-3
TGTGCCAGCAGCCGCCAGGGGAACTCCTACGAGCAGTACTTC CASSRQGNSYEQYF - TRBJ2-7 - TRBV7-3
TGTGCCAGCATTAGGCAGGGCTTGGAGCCCCAGCATTTT CASIRQGLEPQHF - TRBJ1-5 - TRBV6-1
TGTGCCAGCAGCCAAGAGGGGACTGCGAGTAACTATGGCTACACCTTC CASSQEGTASNYGYTF - TRBJ1-2 medium-sized TRBV4-2
TGCGCCAGCAGCTCGGGACAGCTGAACACTGAAGCTTTCTTT CASSSGQLNTEAFF TRBD1 TRBJ1-1 - TRBV5-1
TGTGCCAGCAGCTCGGACAGGGCGGCAGATACGCAGTATTTT CASSSDRAADTQYF TRBD1 TRBJ2-3 medium-sized TRBV7-3
TGCAGCGTTGAAGGGAGGGCGGGGGAAGCTTTCTTT CSVEGRAGEAFF - TRBJ1-1 - TRBV29-1
TGCGCCAGCAGCCCCTATGGTGGCGAGGGGGGTAGGGAAGTTAACTATGGCTACACCTTC CASSPYGGEGGREVNYGYTF - TRBJ1-2 few TRBV4-1
TGTGCCACTGCCGGGACAGTCTACAATGAGCAGTTCTTC CATAGTVYNEQFF TRBD1 TRBJ2-1 - TRBV27
TGCGCCAGCAGCCCGACAGGGTCGGGCAATCAGCCCCAGCATTTT CASSPTGSGNQPQHF TRBD1 TRBJ1-5 - TRBV4-1
TGTGCCAGCAGCCTTAGCGGGGGGCAAGAGACCCAGTACTTC CASSLSGGQETQYF TRBD2 TRBJ2-5 - TRBV7-9
TGTGCCAGCAGCTTAAACCCGGGACAGCGTATCCAAGAGACCCAGTACTTC CASSLNPGQRIQETQYF TRBD1 TRBJ2-5 - TRBV7-6
TGTGCCTGGAGTGACCCGAACACCGGGGAGCTGTTTTTT CAWSDPNTGELFF - TRBJ2-2 once TRBV30
TGTGCCAGCAGTTCCACCTCCGCCGGACAGGGGTACCACGAGCAGTACTTC CASSSTSAGQGYHEQYF TRBD1 TRBJ2-7 - TRBV28
TGTGCCAGCAGTTTTCCGGGACAGACGTATGATATACGCAATCAGCCCCAGCATTTT CASSFPGQTYDIRNQPQHF TRBD1 TRBJ1-5 - TRBV28
TGTGCCAACAGCCGGGACTACAATGAGCAGTTCTTC CANSRDYNEQFF - TRBJ2-1 - TRBV10-3
TGTGCCAGCAGTCTCCTGACGGGAGGTGCAGATACGCAGTATTTT CASSLLTGGADTQYF TRBD2 TRBJ2-3 once TRBV27
TGTGCCAGCAGCAGTCAAGGACGGGGCTACGAGCAGTACTTC CASSSQGRGYEQYF - TRBJ2-7 - TRBV7-9
TGCGCCAGCAGCTTGGCGGTAACCACTGAAGCTTTCTTT CASSLAVTTEAFF - TRBJ1-1 - TRBV5-1
TGTGCCAGCTTTACGCGGGACAGGGGTCCTTCAGGAAACACCATATATTTT CASFTRDRGPSGNTIYF TRBD1 TRBJ1-3 - TRBV28
TGTGCCAGCAGCGCACGGGACCTCTGGGACAATGAGCAGTTCTTC CASSARDLWDNEQFF - TRBJ2-1 - TRBV7-9
TGTGCCAGCAGCTCGGCGGGAGCTCTATACAATGAGCAGTTCTTC CASSSAGALYNEQFF TRBD2 TRBJ2-1 - TRBV7-9